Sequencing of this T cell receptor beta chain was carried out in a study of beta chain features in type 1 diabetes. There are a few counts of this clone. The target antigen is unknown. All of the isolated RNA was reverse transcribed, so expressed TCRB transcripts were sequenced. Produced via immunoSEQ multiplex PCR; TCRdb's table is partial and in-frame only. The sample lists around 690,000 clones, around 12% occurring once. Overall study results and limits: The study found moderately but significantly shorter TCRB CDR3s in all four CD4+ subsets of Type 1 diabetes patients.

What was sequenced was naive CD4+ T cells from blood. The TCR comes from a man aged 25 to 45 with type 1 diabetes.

Written as DNA, the CDR3 is TGCGCCAGCAGCTTGGGGGGCTTTTTGGATGGCTACACCTTC. Amino acid sequence: CASSLGGFLDGYTF. The genes are TRBV5-1 and TRBJ1-2; the D gene is possibly TRBD1 (5 bases). Germline V gene sequence: CDR1 SGHRS, CDR2 YFSETQ. Trimming took off 0 bases at V and 6 bases at J, with 12 bases between the two ends. The CDR3 spans 14 residues. Combining the CDR3 with reference TRBV5-1 and TRBJ1-2 gives the whole variable domain KAGVTQTPRYLIKTRGQQVTLSCSPISGHRSVSWYQQTPGQGLQFLFEYFSETQRNKGNFPGRFSGRQFSNSRSEMNVSTLELGDSALYLCASSLGGFLDGYTFGSGTRLTVV.